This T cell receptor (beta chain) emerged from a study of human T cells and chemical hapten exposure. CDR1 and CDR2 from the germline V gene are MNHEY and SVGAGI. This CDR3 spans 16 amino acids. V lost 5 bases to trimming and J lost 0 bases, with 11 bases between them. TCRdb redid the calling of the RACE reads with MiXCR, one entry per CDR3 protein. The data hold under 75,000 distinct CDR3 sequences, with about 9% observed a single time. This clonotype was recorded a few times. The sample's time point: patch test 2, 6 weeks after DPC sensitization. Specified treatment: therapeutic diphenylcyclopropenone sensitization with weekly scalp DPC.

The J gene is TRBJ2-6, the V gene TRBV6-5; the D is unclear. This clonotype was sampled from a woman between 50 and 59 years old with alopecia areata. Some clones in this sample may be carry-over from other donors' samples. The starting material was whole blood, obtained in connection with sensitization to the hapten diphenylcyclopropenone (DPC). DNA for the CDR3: TGTGCCAGCAGTCCGCTACGCTCCTCTGGGGCCAACGTCCTGACTTTC. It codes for CASSPLRSSGANVLTF.